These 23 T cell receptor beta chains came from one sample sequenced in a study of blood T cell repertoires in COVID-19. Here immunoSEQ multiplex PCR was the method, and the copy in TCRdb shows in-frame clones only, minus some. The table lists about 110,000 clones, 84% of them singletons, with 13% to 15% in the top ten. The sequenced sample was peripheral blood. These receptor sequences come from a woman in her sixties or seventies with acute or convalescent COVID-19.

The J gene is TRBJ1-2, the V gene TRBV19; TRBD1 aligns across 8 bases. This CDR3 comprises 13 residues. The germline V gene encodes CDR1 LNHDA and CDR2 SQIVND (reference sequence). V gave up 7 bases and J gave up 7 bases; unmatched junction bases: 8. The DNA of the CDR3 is TGTGCCAGTATCGGACAGGGTTTCTCTGGCTACACCTTC. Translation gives CASIGQGFSGYTF.

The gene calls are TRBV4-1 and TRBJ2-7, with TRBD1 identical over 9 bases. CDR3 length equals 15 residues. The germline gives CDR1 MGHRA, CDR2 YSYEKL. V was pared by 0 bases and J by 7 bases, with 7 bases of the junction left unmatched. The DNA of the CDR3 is TGCGCCAGCAGCCAAGATGAGACAGGGGGTTGGGAGCAGTACTTC. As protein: CASSQDETGGWEQYF.

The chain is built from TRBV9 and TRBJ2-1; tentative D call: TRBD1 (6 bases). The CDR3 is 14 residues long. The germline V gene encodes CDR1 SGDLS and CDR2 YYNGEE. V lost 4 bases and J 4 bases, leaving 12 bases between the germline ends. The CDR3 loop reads CASSFGTQYNEQFF. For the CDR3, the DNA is TGTGCCAGCAGCTTTGGGACACAATACAATGAGCAGTTCTTC.

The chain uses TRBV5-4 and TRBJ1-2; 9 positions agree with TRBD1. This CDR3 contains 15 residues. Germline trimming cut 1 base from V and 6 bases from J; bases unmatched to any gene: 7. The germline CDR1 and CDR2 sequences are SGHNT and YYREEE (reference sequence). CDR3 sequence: CASSLPRQGVHGYTF. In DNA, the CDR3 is TGTGCCAGCAGCTTGCCGAGACAGGGGGTGCATGGCTACACCTTC.

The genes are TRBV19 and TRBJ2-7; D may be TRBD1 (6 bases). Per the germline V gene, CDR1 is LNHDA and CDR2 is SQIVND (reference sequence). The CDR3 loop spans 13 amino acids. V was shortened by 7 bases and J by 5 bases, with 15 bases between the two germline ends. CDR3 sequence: CASNGGPVHEQYF. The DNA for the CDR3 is TGTGCCAGTAATGGGGGCCCGGTCCACGAGCAGTACTTC.

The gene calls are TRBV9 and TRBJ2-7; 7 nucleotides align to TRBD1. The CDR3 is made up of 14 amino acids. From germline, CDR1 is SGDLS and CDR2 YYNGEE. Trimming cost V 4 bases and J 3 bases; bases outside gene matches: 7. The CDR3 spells CASSPTGSSYEQYF. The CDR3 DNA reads TGTGCCAGCAGCCCGACAGGGTCTAGCTACGAGCAGTACTTC.

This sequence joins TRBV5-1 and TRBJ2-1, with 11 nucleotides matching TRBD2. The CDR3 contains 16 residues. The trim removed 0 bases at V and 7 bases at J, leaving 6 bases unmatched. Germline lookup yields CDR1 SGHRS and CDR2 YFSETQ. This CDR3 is CASSLGPSSGGNEQFF. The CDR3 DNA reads TGCGCCAGCAGCTTGGGTCCGTCTAGCGGGGGGAATGAGCAGTTCTTC.

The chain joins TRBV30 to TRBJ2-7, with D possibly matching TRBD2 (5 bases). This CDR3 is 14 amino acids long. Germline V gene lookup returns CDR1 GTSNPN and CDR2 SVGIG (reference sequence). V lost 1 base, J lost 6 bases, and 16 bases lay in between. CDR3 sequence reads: CAWSGAGEGSEQYF. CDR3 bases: TGTGCCTGGAGTGGGGCCGGCGAGGGAAGCGAGCAGTACTTC.

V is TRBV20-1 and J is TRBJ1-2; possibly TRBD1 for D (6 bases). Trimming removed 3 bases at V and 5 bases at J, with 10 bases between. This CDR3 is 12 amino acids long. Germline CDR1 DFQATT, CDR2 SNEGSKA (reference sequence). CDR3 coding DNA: TGCAGTGCTAGTGAAACAGGGTATGGCTACACCTTC. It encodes CSASETGYGYTF.

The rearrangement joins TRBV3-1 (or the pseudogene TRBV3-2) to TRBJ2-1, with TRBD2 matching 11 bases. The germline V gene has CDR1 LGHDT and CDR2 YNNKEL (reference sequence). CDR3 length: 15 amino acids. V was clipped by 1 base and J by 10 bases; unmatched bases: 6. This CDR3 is CASSQVRTSGGEQFF. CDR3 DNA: TGTGCCAGCAGCCAAGTAAGAACTAGCGGGGGCGAGCAGTTCTTC.

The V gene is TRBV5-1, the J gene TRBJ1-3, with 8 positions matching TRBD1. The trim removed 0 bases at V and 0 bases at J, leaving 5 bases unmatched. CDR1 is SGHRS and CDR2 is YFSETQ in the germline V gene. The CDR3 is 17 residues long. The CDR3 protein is CASSLGRTGSSGNTIYF. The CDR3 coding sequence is TGCGCCAGCAGCTTGGGCCGGACAGGGAGCTCTGGAAACACCATATATTTT.

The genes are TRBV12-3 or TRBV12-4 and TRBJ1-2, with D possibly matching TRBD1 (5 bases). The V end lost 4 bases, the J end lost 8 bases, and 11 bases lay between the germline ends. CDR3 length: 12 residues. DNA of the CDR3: TGTGCCAGCAGTTCATTCCAGGGAGGCTACACCTTC. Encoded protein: CASSSFQGGYTF.

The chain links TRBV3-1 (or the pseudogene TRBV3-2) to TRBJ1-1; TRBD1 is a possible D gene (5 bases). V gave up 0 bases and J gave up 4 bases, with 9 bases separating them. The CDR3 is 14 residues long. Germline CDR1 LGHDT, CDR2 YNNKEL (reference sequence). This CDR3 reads CASSQDAGTTEAFF. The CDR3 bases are TGTGCCAGCAGCCAAGATGCGGGGACCACTGAAGCTTTCTTT.

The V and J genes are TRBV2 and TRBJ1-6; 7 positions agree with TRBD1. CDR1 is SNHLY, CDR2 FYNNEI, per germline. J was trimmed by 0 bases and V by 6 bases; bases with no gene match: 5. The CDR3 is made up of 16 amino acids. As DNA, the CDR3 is TGTGCCAGCAGGTGGGACAGCCGCTCCTATAATTCACCCCTCCACTTT. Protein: CASRWDSRSYNSPLHF.

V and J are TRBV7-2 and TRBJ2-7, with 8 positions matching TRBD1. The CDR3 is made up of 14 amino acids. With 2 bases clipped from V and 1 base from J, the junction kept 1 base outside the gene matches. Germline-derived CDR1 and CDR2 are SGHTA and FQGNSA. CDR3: CASSLTGGSYEQYF. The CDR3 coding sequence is TGTGCCAGCAGCTTAACAGGGGGTTCCTACGAGCAGTACTTC.

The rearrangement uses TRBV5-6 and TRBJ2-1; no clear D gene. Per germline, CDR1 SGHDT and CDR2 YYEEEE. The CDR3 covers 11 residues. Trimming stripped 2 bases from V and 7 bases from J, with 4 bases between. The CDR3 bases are TGTGCCAGCAGCTTTCGGAATGAGCAGTTCTTC. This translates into CASSFRNEQFF.

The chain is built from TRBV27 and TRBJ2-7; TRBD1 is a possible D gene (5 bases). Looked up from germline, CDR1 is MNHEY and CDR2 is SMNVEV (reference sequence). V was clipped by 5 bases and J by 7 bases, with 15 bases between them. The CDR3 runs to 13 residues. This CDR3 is CASSPYPQVEQYF. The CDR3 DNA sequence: TGTGCCAGCAGTCCATACCCACAGGTTGAGCAGTACTTC.

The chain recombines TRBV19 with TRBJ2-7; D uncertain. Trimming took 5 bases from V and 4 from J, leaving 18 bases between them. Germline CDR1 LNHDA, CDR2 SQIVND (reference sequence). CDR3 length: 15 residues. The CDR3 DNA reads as TGTGCCAGTAGTGAGGTATTCGGAACATCTTACGAGCAGTACTTC. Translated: CASSEVFGTSYEQYF.

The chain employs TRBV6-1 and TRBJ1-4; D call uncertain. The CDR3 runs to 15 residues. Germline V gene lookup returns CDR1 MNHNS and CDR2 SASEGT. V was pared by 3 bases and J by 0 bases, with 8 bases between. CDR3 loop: CASSDVGATNEKLFF. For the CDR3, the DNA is TGTGCCAGCAGTGACGTCGGGGCAACTAATGAAAAACTGTTTTTT.

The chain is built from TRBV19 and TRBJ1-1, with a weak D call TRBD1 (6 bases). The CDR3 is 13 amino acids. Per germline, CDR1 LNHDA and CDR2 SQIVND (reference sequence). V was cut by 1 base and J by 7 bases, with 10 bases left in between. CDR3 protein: CASSIARTDEAFF. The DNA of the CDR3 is TGTGCCAGTAGTATAGCCCGGACAGATGAAGCTTTCTTT.

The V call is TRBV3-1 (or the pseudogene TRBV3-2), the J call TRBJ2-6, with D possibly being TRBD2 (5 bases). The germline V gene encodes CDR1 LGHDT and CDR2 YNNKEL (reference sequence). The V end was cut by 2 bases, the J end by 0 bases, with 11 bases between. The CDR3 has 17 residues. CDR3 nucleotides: TGTGCCAGCAGCCAACTAGCCCGTCCCTCTGGGGCCAACGTCCTGACTTTC. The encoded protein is CASSQLARPSGANVLTF.

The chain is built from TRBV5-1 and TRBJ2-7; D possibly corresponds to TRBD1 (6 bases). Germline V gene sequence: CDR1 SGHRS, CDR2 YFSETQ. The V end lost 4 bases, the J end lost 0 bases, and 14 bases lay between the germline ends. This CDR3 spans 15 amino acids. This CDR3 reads CASSVTGSPSYEQYF. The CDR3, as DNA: TGCGCCAGCAGCGTAACAGGGTCCCCCTCCTACGAGCAGTACTTC.

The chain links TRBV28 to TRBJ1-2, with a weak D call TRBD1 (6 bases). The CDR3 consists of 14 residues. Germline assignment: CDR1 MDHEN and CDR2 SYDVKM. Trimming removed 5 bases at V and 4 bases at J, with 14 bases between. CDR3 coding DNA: TGTGCCAGCAGTAATCCAGGGGAAGCCTATGGCTACACCTTC. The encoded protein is CASSNPGEAYGYTF.